The 15 T cell receptor beta chains listed next were all sequenced from one sample in a study of cytomegalovirus exposure and HLA in healthy donors (TCRdb year 2017). The library was obtained by the immunoSEQ multiplex PCR assay. The multiplex PCR relied on a mix of 60 forward primers for TCR Vbeta segments and 13 reverse primers for TCR Jbeta segments. Entries here come from immuneACCESS through TCRdb and include only in-frame sequences with V and J called. Some clones fail to appear in such tables; in the studies checked, an unresolved V gene covers under half of the shortfall, and the cause of the remainder is unknown. Recorded for this sample are about 150,000 clones; roughly 82% of them occurred a single time. The top ten constitute nearly 3.5% of the sample. Sequenced sample: PBMCs. These receptors all stem from a male donor in good health and CMV-seronegative.

This rearrangement joins TRBV6-5 to TRBJ1-5; D unclear. V gave up 4 bases and J gave up 4 bases, with 14 bases separating them. The germline V gene has CDR1 MNHEY and CDR2 SVGAGI. CDR3 length equals 15 residues. This CDR3 reads CASSSLAPVNQPQHF. The CDR3 nucleotides are TGTGCCAGCAGTTCTTTGGCCCCCGTGAATCAGCCCCAGCATTTT.

The chain carries TRBV7-6 and TRBJ1-6; TRBD1 agrees at 10 bases. The ends lost 5 bases at V and 7 bases at J; junction bases unmatched: 8. CDR3 length equals 16 residues. Germline loops: CDR1 SGHVS, CDR2 FNYEAQ. CDR3 protein: CASSPFRDRGNSPLHF. In nucleotides, the CDR3 is TGTGCCAGCAGCCCATTCCGGGACAGGGGCAATTCACCCCTCCACTTT.

The chain combines TRBV27 with TRBJ2-1; 9 positions match TRBD2. V dropped 2 bases and J dropped 4; count of bases not matched to a gene: 6. Germline CDR1 is MNHEY and CDR2 is SMNVEV (reference sequence). The length of the CDR3 is 16 residues. CDR3 DNA sequence: TGTGCCAGCAGTTTAAACAGTGCGGGGGGGTACAATGAGCAGTTCTTC. Translating it yields CASSLNSAGGYNEQFF.

The chain links TRBV6-5 to TRBJ2-1, with D perhaps TRBD1 (6 bases). With 8 bases removed from V and 8 bases from J, the gap between germline ends came to 19 bases. CDR1 and CDR2 (germline): MNHEY, SVGAGI. This CDR3 spans 14 amino acids. The CDR3 sequence: CASGSTGFSDEQFF. The CDR3 DNA reads TGTGCCAGCGGTTCAACAGGGTTTTCCGATGAGCAGTTCTTC.

This clone has a single count. This chain connects TRBV11-2 to TRBJ2-5; 8 bases are a match to TRBD2. The V gene's germline CDR1 is SGHAT and CDR2 FQNNGV. This CDR3 is built from 14 residues. Germline trimming cut 4 bases from V and 2 bases from J; bases unmatched to any gene: 3. DNA of the CDR3: TGTGCCAGCAGCTCCGTAGCGGGGCAAGAGACCCAGTACTTC. Translating gives CASSSVAGQETQYF.

Worth noting for this clone: Since no conserved phenylalanine or tryptophan closes the CDR3, a read error is the likely cause. V usage is TRBV15 and J usage is TRBJ1-2; D gene uncertain. The CDR3 is 14 residues long. Germline CDR1 is LNHNV and CDR2 is YYDKDF (reference sequence). The V and J ends lost 0 bases and 1 base respectively, with 6 bases between them. The CDR3 loop is CATSRERGNYGYTS. DNA of the CDR3: TGTGCCACCAGCAGAGAGCGGGGTAACTATGGCTACACCTCC.

This sequence joins TRBV28 and TRBJ1-5; 7 bases align to TRBD1. V lost 1 base and J lost 3; bases outside the gene matches: 3. CDR3 length equals 15 residues. Germline V gives CDR1 MDHEN, CDR2 SYDVKM. The CDR3 nucleotides read TGTGCCAGCAGTTTATATGGGACAGACAATCAGCCCCAGCATTTT. Translating it yields CASSLYGTDNQPQHF. The variable domain in full, with the rest retrieved from reference TRBV28 and TRBJ1-5, is DVKVTQSSRYLVKRTGEKVFLECVQDMDHENMFWYRQDPGLGLRLIYFSYDVKMKEKGDIPEGYSVSREKKERFSLILESASTNQTSMYLCASSLYGTDNQPQHFGDGTRLSIL.

The chain couples TRBV6-6 to TRBJ2-7; D uncertain. CDR1 and CDR2 from the germline V gene are MNHNY and SVGAGI (reference sequence). The CDR3 spans 15 residues. Trimming removed 6 bases from V and 1 base from J, with 16 bases in between. CDR3 sequence reads: CASSGQTRQSYEQYF. The DNA of the CDR3 is TGTGCCAGCAGCGGCCAGACACGCCAATCCTACGAGCAGTACTTC.

The rearrangement uses TRBV29-1 and TRBJ1-2, with D perhaps matching TRBD1 (5 bases). Deletions cut 6 bases from V and 4 bases from J, with 9 bases between. CDR1 is SQVTM and CDR2 is ANQGSEA in the germline V gene. The CDR3 spans 11 residues. The CDR3 bases are TGCAGCGTGCGCCAGGGCTATGGCTACACCTTC. Amino acid sequence: CSVRQGYGYTF. The full variable domain, in which reference TRBV29-1 and TRBJ1-2 provide the parts outside the CDR3, is SAVISQKPSRDICQRGTSLTIQCQVDSQVTMMFWYRQQPGQSLTLIATANQGSEATYESGFVIDKFPISRPNLTFSTLTVSNMSPEDSSIYLCSVRQGYGYTFGSGTRLTVV.

The chain uses TRBV19 and TRBJ1-1; D may be TRBD1 (6 bases). This CDR3 spans 11 amino acids. Germline V gene data show CDR1 as LNHDA and CDR2 as SQIVND (reference sequence). V lost 7 bases and J lost 10, with 13 bases in between. The DNA of the CDR3 is TGTGCCAGTACCACAGGGTTGGTAGCTTTCTTT. The encoded protein is CASTTGLVAFF.

This clone has a handful of counts. This chain uses TRBV7-9 with TRBJ1-4; no definite D call. Trimming removed 5 bases from V and 5 bases from J, with 9 bases in between. Germline loops: CDR1 SEHNR, CDR2 FQNEAQ (reference sequence). The CDR3 is made up of 13 amino acids. In DNA form, the CDR3 reads TGTGCCAGCAGCCCCCGGTGGAATGAAAAACTGTTTTTT. Its translation: CASSPRWNEKLFF. Full variable domain (rest looked up from reference TRBV7-9 and TRBJ1-4): DTGVSQNPRHKITKRGQNVTFRCDPISEHNRLYWYRQTLGQGPEFLTYFQNEAQLEKSRLLSDRFSAERPKGSFSTLEIQRTEQGDSAMYLCASSPRWNEKLFFGSGTQLSVL.

This chain uses TRBV2 with TRBJ2-5; D is unclear. The CDR3 length is 11 residues. Germline values: CDR1 SNHLY, CDR2 FYNNEI. V dropped 6 bases and J dropped 1 base, with 3 bases sitting between them. CDR3 bases: TGTGCCAGCAGCCTCCAAGAGACCCAGTACTTC. Translating it yields CASSLQETQYF.

This chain connects TRBV4-1 to TRBJ2-2; 8 bases align to TRBD1. With 4 bases clipped from V and 1 base from J, the junction kept 2 bases outside the gene matches. The CDR3 contains 15 residues. Germline CDR1 MGHRA, CDR2 YSYEKL. The CDR3 DNA follows: TGCGCCAGCAGCCCGGGACAGGTGAACACCGGGGAGCTGTTTTTT. It codes for CASSPGQVNTGELFF.

This chain connects TRBV28 to TRBJ2-3; 9 bases are a match to TRBD1. V shed 4 bases, J shed 5 bases, and the junction held 4 bases outside the gene matches. Germline V gene data show CDR1 as MDHEN and CDR2 as SYDVKM. The CDR3 totals 14 residues. As DNA, the CDR3 is TGTGCCAGCAGTTCCCGGGACAGGGAAGATACGCAGTATTTT. Protein sequence: CASSSRDREDTQYF.

The CDR3 sequence is CASSPGGPGEAFF. In DNA, the CDR3 is TGTGCCAGCTCACCAGGCGGCCCTGGAGAAGCTTTCTTT. The chain combines TRBV18 with TRBJ1-1; D is uncertain. CDR1 and CDR2 from the germline V gene are KGHSH and LQKENI. The CDR3 totals 13 residues. Trimming took off 2 bases at V and 8 bases at J, with 12 bases between the two ends. Full variable domain (rest looked up from reference TRBV18 and TRBJ1-1): NAGVMQNPRHLVRRRGQEARLRCSPMKGHSHVYWYRQLPEEGLKFMVYLQKENIIDESGMPKERFSAEFPKEGPSILRIQQVVRGDSAAYFCASSPGGPGEAFFGQGTRLTVV.